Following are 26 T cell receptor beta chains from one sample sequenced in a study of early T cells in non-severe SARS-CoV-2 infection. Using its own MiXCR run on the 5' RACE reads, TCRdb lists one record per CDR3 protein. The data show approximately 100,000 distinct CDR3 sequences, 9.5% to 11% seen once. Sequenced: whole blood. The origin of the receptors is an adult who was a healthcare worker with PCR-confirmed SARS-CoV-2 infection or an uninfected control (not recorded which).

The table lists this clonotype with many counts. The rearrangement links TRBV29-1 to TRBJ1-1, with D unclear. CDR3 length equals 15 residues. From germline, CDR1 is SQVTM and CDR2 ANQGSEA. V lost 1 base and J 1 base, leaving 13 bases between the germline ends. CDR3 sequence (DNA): TGCAGCGTTGAAGTTCCCCGAAAGGGGAACACTGAAGCTTTCTTT. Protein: CSVEVPRKGNTEAFF.

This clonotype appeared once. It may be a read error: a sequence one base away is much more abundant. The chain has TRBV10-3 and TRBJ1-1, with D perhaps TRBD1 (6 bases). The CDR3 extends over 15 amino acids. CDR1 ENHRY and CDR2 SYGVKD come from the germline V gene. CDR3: CATSDKNRANTEAFF. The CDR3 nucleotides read TGTGCCACCAGTGACAAGAACAGGGCGAACACTGAAGCTTTCTTT.

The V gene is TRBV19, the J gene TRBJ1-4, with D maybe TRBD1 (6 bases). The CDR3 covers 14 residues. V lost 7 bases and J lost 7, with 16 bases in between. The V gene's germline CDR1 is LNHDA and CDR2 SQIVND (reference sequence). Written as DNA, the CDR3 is TGTGCCAGTAAAATATACCAGGGGCGTGAAAAACTGTTTTTT. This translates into CASKIYQGREKLFF.

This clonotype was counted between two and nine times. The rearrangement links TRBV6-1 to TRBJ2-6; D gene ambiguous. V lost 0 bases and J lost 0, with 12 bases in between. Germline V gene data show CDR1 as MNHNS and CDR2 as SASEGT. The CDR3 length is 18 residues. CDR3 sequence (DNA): TGTGCCAGCAGTGAAGCGATATTGAGCGTCTCTGGGGCCAACGTCCTGACTTTC. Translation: CASSEAILSVSGANVLTF.

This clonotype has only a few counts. CDR3 bases: TGTGCCAGCAGCAACCTCCCCGGCACAGATACGCAGTATTTT. Protein sequence: CASSNLPGTDTQYF. The gene calls are TRBV7-9 and TRBJ2-3; D unresolved. The CDR3 covers 14 residues. Germline V gene sequence: CDR1 SEHNR, CDR2 FQNEAQ (reference sequence). Trimming left V 5 bases short and J 1 base short, with 10 bases between.

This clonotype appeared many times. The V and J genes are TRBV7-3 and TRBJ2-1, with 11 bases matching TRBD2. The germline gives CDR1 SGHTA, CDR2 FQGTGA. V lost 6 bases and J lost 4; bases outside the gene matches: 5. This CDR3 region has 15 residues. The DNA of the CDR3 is TGTGCCAGCAGTTCGACTAGCGGGGCTTACAATGAGCAGTTCTTC. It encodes CASSSTSGAYNEQFF. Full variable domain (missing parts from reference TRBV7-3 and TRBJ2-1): GAGVSQTPSNKVTEKGKYVELRCDPISGHTALYWYRQSLGQGPEFLIYFQGTGAADDSGLPNDRFFAVRPEGSVSTLKIQRTERGDSAVYLCASSSTSGAYNEQFFGPGTRLTVL.

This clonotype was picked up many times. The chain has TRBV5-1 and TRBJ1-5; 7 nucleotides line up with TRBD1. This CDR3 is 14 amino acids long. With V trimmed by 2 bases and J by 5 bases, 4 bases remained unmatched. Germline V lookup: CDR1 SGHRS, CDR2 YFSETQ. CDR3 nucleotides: TGCGCCAGCAGCTTAGAGGGACAGCATCAGCCCCAGCATTTT. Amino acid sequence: CASSLEGQHQPQHF.

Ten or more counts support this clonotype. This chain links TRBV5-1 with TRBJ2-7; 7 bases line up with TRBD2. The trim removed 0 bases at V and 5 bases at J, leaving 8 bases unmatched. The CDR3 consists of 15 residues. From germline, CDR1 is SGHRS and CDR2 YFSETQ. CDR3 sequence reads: CASSLGPAGSDEQYF. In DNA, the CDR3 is TGCGCCAGCAGCTTGGGTCCAGCGGGGAGCGACGAGCAGTACTTC.

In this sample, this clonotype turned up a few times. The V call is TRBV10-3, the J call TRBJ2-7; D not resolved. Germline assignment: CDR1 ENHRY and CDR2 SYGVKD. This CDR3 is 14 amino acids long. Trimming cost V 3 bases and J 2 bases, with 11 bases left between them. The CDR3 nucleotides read TGTGCCATCAGTGATATAGGGTCTGCCTACGAGCAGTACTTC. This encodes CAISDIGSAYEQYF.

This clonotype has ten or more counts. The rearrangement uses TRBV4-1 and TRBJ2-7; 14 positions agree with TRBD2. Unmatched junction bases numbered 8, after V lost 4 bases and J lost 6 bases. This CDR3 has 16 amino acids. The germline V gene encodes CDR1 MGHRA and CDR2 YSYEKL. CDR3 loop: CASSLHATSGRAEQYF. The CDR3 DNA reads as TGCGCCAGCAGCCTCCACGCGACTAGCGGGAGGGCCGAGCAGTACTTC.

The CDR3 nucleotides are TGTGCCAGCAGCATCGACAGGGGACTGGGGGAGACCCAGTACTTC. It encodes CASSIDRGLGETQYF. The chain couples TRBV5-5 to TRBJ2-5; TRBD1 aligns across 8 bases. V lost 4 bases, J lost 5 bases, and 10 bases stayed unmatched. The CDR3 contains 15 residues. The germline gives CDR1 SGHKS, CDR2 YYEKEE (reference sequence).

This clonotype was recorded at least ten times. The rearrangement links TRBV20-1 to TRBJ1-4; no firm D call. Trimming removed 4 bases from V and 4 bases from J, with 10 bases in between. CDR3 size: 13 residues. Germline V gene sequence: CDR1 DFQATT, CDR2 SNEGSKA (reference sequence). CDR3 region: CSATESSNEKLFF. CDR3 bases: TGCAGTGCTACAGAGAGCAGTAATGAAAAACTGTTTTTT.

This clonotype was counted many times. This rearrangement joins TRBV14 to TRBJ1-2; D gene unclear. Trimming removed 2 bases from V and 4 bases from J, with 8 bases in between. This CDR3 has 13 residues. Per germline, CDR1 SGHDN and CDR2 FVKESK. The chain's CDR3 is CASSQRPVYGYTF. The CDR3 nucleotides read TGTGCCAGCAGCCAACGGCCAGTCTATGGCTACACCTTC.

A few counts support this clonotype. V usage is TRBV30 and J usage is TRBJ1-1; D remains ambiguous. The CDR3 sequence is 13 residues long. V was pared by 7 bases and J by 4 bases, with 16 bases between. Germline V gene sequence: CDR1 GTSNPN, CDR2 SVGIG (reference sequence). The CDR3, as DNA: TGTGCCTATCAAGCGGTTGTGGGCACTGAAGCTTTCTTT. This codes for CAYQAVVGTEAFF.

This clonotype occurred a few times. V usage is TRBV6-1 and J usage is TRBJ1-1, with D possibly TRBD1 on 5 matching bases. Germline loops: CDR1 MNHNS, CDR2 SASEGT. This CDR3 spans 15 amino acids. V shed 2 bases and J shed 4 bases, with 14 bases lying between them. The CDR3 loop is CASSERGRPGTEAFF. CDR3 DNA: TGTGCCAGCAGTGAAAGGGGCCGTCCGGGCACTGAAGCTTTCTTT.

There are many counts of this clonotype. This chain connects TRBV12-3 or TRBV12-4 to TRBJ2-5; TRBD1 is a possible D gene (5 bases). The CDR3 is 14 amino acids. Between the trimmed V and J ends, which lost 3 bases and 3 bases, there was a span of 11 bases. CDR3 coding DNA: TGTGCCAGCAGTTTTTGGGGCACCAAAGAGACCCAGTACTTC. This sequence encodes CASSFWGTKETQYF.

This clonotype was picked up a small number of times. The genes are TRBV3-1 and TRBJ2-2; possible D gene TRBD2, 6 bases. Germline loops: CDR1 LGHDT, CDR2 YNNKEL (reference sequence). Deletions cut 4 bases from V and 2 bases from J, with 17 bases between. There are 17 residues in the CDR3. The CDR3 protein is CASSPGRGDFNTGELFF. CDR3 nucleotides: TGTGCCAGCAGCCCGGGGAGAGGGGACTTCAACACCGGGGAGCTGTTTTTT.

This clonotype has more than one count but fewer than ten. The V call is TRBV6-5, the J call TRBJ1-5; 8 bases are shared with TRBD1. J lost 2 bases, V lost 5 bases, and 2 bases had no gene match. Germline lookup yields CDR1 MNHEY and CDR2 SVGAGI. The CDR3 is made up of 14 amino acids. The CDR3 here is CASSVTGGNQPQHF. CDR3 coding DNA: TGTGCCAGCAGTGTGACAGGGGGCAATCAGCCCCAGCATTTT.

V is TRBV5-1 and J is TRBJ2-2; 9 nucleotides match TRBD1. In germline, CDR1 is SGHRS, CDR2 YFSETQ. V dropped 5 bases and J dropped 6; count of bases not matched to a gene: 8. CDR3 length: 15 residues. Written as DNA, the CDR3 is TGCGCCAGCAGGGCCGGGACAGGGATTGCCGGGGAGCTGTTTTTT. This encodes CASRAGTGIAGELFF.

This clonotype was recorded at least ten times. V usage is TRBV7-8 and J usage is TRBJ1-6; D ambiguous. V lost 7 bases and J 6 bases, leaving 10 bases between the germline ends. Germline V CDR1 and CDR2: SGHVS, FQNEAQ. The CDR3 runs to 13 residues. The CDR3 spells CASTTGVNSPLHF. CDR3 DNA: TGTGCCAGCACTACCGGGGTTAATTCACCCCTCCACTTT.

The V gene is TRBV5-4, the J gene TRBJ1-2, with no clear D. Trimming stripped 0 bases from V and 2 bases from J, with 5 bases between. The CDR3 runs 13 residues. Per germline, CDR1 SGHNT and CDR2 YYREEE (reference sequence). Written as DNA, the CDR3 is TGTGCCAGCAGCTTGGAGTTGAACTATGGCTACACCTTC. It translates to CASSLELNYGYTF.

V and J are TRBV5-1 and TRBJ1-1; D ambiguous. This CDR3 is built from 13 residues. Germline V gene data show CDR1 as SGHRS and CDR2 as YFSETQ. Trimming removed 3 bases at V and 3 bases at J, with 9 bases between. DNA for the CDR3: TGCGCCAGCAGCTCCGGGCCGCACACTGAAGCTTTCTTT. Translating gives CASSSGPHTEAFF.

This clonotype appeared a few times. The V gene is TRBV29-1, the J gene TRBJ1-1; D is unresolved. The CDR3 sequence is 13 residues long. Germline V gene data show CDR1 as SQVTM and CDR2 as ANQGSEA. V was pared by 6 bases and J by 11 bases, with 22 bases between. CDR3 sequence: CSVQRGDLHLAFF. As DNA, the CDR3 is TGCAGCGTACAGCGGGGAGACCTACACTTGGCTTTCTTT. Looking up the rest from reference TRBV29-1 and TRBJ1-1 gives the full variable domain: SAVISQKPSRDICQRGTSLTIQCQVDSQVTMMFWYRQQPGQSLTLIATANQGSEATYESGFVIDKFPISRPNLTFSTLTVSNMSPEDSSIYLCSVQRGDLHLAFFGQGTRLTVV.

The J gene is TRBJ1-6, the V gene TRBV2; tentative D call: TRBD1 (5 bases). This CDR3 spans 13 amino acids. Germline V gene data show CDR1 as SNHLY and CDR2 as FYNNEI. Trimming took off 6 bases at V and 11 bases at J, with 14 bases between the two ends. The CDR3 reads CASRGEGMAPLHF. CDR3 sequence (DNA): TGTGCCAGCAGGGGGGAGGGTATGGCACCCCTCCACTTT.

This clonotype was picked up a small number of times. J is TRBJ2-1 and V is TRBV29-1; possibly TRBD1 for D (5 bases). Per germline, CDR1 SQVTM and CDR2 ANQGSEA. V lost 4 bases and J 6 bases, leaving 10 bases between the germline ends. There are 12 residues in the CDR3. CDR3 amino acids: CSVGAGSNEQFF. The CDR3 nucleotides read TGCAGCGTTGGGGCAGGGTCCAATGAGCAGTTCTTC.

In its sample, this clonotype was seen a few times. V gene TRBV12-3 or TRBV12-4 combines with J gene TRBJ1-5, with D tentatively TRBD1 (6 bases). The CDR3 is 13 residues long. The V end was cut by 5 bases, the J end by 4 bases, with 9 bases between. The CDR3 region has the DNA TGTGCCAGCAGTGGACAGACTAATCAGCCCCAGCATTTT. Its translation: CASSGQTNQPQHF.